These 2 T cell receptor beta chains came from one sample sequenced in a study of T-cell reconstitution after alpha-beta-depleted transplantation in children. Unique molecular identifiers were built into the TCRbeta library. TCRdb called the PCR reads again in MiXCR, with one record for every CDR3 protein. The sample has 350,000 to 400,000 distinct CDR3 sequences, about 14% seen once. Sequencing used PBMCs, obtained from the stem cell graft. These receptors were obtained from a human donor who donated a stem cell graft to a child with Fanconi anemia.

Notes on this clonotype: No conserved phenylalanine or tryptophan is present at the end of the CDR3, so a read error is the likely explanation. DNA for the CDR3: TGCGCCAGCAGCTTGGGGGGGGCAGAAGATACGCAGTATTAT. This translates into CASSLGGAEDTQYY. The chain carries TRBV5-1 and TRBJ2-3; D might be TRBD1 or TRBD2, each matching 6 bases. CDR1 is SGHRS and CDR2 is YFSETQ in the germline V gene. The CDR3 is 14 amino acids. Trimming pared 0 bases from V and 5 bases from J, leaving 10 bases between.

The sample holds a few counts of this clonotype. This rearrangement joins TRBV5-1 to TRBJ2-2, with 12 bases lining up with TRBD1. CDR1 and CDR2 from the germline V gene are SGHRS and YFSETQ. The ends lost 6 bases at V and 2 bases at J; junction bases unmatched: 11. There are 18 residues in the CDR3. The DNA for the CDR3 is TGCGCCAGCACGCCTCTTACCGGGACAGGGGGCAACACCGGGGAGCTGTTTTTT. It specifies CASTPLTGTGGNTGELFF. Supplemented by reference TRBV5-1 and TRBJ2-2, the full variable domain reads KAGVTQTPRYLIKTRGQQVTLSCSPISGHRSVSWYQQTPGQGLQFLFEYFSETQRNKGNFPGRFSGRQFSNSRSEMNVSTLELGDSALYLCASTPLTGTGGNTGELFFGEGSRLTVL.